This T cell receptor (beta chain) was captured by sequencing in a study of blood T cell repertoires in COVID-19. Trimming removed 0 bases from V and 8 bases from J; junction bases left unmatched: 9. The CDR3 length is 16 residues. Germline V lookup: CDR1 LGHNA, CDR2 YSLEER. Generated by immunoSEQ multiplex PCR, the TCRdb table keeps only in-frame clones and is missing some. The sample records approximately 300,000 clones, 65% to 85% being singletons. The chain combines TRBV4-3 with TRBJ2-1; 8 bases align to TRBD1. This TCR derives from a person aged 65 to 85 with COVID-19, enrolled during active disease. What was sequenced was peripheral blood. CDR3 sequence (DNA): TGCGCCAGCAGCCAAGACACAGGGGGAATTGGGTATGAGCAGTTCTTC. Protein: CASSQDTGGIGYEQFF.